These T cell receptor beta chains were read from a single sample in a study of cytomegalovirus exposure and HLA in healthy donors. The data were produced by immunoSEQ multiplex PCR, yet TCRdb's version contains in-frame clones alone and is incomplete. Of approximately 110,000 clones listed, about 59% are singletons. Material for sequencing was PBMCs. The receptors originated from a man aged 25-40 years in good health and CMV-seropositive. Both conserved end residues are trimmed from each CDR3. Each record gives: CDR3 protein, V gene, J gene.

ATNPDKIGYT,TRBV15,TRBJ1-2
ASSPLAGVLGEQF,TRBV18,TRBJ2-1
ASSQDATGGPAGELF,TRBV14,TRBJ2-2
ASSHGLAVYEQY,TRBV4-2,TRBJ2-7
ASSWGQGASEQF,TRBV5-1,TRBJ2-1
ASRGQGGTLLAKNIQY,TRBV2,TRBJ2-4
ASSPERVGSSTDTQY,TRBV13,TRBJ2-3
ASSLVGGVYGYT,TRBV5-5,TRBJ1-2
ASSEATGRVLH,TRBV2,TRBJ1-6
SELDRGRAGELF,TRBV29-1,TRBJ2-2
ASSAWGVNTEAF,TRBV19,TRBJ1-1
ASSIVSGGAGEQF,TRBV19,TRBJ2-1
AGSYSEGNYGYT,TRBV6-5,TRBJ1-2
ARVTKAFRGQGGQETQY,TRBV7-5,TRBJ2-5
ASSQNPTGDGIEQY,TRBV4-1,TRBJ2-7
ASTRDTGELF,TRBV5-4,TRBJ2-2
ASSGGTEYGYT,TRBV7-6,TRBJ1-2
ASSLSFSGSILNNEQF,TRBV7-8,TRBJ2-1
ASSLNGGQGSPLH,TRBV7-3,TRBJ1-6
ASSTTLAGGQGEQF,TRBV6-6,TRBJ2-1
ASSLVVSSVINEQF,TRBV7-9,TRBJ2-1